Sequencing of this T cell receptor beta chain was carried out in a study of cytomegalovirus exposure and HLA in healthy donors. This clone appeared once. Vbeta (60) and Jbeta (13) primers were used in the PCR. Using immunoSEQ multiplex PCR, the repertoire was profiled, and TCRdb retains in-frame clones only, with some absent. The sample lists 150,000 to 200,000 clones, 65% to 75% occurring once. V was pared by 5 bases and J by 0 bases, with 9 bases between. The CDR3 contains 14 residues. CDR1 SGHTA and CDR2 FQGTGA come from the germline V gene. This chain connects TRBV7-3 to TRBJ2-3; tentatively, D is TRBD2 (6 bases). Sequencing was done on a sample of PBMCs. This clonotype was obtained from a human donor in good health. CDR3 coding DNA: TGTGCCAGCAGCCCCGGACTAAGCACAGATACGCAGTATTTT. Protein product: CASSPGLSTDTQYF.